A selection of T cell receptor beta chains follows, all from one sample in a study of blood T cells in healthy people across ages. Each CDR3 protein gets one entry after TCRdb re-called the 5' RACE reads with MiXCR. The sample yields 1.5 million to 2 million distinct CDR3 sequences, 49% seen once. The sequenced sample consisted of blood. These receptors originate from a woman aged 40 to 50 in good health. CDR3s include the opening cysteine and the closing phenylalanine or tryptophan. D genes are given only for firm matches. Not all rows give a size; the values are once, few, many and, for expanded clones, a class.

v_gene	abundance	j_gene	d_gene	CDR3aa	CDR3nt
TRBV20-1	NA	TRBJ1-4	NA	CSVERITNEKLFF	TGCAGTGTTGAAAGAATCACTAATGAAAAACTGTTTTTT
TRBV7-2	NA	TRBJ2-1	NA	CASSEEGVFTYNEQFF	TGTGCCAGCAGCGAAGAAGGGGTTTTCACCTACAATGAGCAGTTCTTC
TRBV24-1	NA	TRBJ2-7	NA	CATSDSNKYNEQYF	TGTGCCACCAGTGATTCAAACAAATACAATGAGCAGTACTTC
TRBV2	NA	TRBJ1-2	TRBD1	CADYRGLNYGYTF	TGTGCCGACTACAGGGGCCTAAACTATGGCTACACCTTC
TRBV9	NA	TRBJ2-1	TRBD1	CAGSVGQGTGNEQFF	TGTGCCGGCAGCGTTGGACAGGGTACGGGCAATGAGCAGTTCTTC
TRBV7-3	few	TRBJ2-3	NA	CASSSRWTDTQYF	TGTGCCAGCAGCTCTCGGTGGACAGATACGCAGTATTTT
TRBV5-1	few	TRBJ2-3	NA	CASSSAGSSTDTQYF	TGTGCCAGCAGTTCTGCGGGGTCTAGCACAGATACGCAGTATTTT
TRBV11-1	NA	TRBJ2-1	TRBD2	CASSPGQRGSKGQFF	TGTGCCAGCAGCCCCGGACAGCGGGGGTCGAAGGGGCAGTTCTTC
TRBV6-1	once	TRBJ2-5	NA	CASSKGTSRATETQYF	TGTGCCAGCAGTAAAGGGACCTCCAGAGCGACAGAGACCCAGTACTTC
TRBV7-9	NA	TRBJ1-2	NA	CASSWGADPNYGYTF	TGTGCCAGCAGCTGGGGGGCGGACCCTAACTATGGCTACACCTTC
TRBV24-1	NA	TRBJ2-5	TRBD1	CATSDHPGQGSETQYF	TGTGCCACCAGTGATCACCCGGGACAGGGGTCAGAGACCCAGTACTTC
TRBV7-2	NA	TRBJ1-4	NA	CTSSPPATTNEKLFF	TGTACCAGCAGCCCCCCCGCGACAACTAATGAAAAACTGTTTTTT
TRBV4-2	few	TRBJ2-7	NA	CASSQDQGDPYEQYF	TGTGCCAGCAGCCAAGATCAAGGGGACCCCTACGAGCAGTACTTC
TRBV4-2	NA	TRBJ2-7	TRBD1	CASSQVKGASYEQYF	TGTGCCAGCAGCCAAGTTAAGGGGGCATCGTACGAGCAGTACTTC
TRBV6-2/TRBV6-3	NA	TRBJ2-5	NA	CASSVPGLGQETQYF	TGTGCCAGCAGTGTTCCGGGACTTGGCCAAGAGACCCAGTACTTC
TRBV20-1	NA	TRBJ2-1	NA	CSARDSGGSYNEQFF	TGCAGTGCTAGAGATTCGGGGGGCTCTTACAATGAGCAGTTCTTC
TRBV5-1	NA	TRBJ2-3	TRBD1	CASSFAGGVSTDTQYF	TGCGCCAGCAGCTTCGCAGGGGGAGTAAGCACAGATACGCAGTATTTT
TRBV3-1	NA	TRBJ2-2	NA	CASSHTGNTGELFF	TGTGCCAGCAGCCATACGGGGAACACCGGGGAGCTGTTTTTT
TRBV11-2	NA	TRBJ1-6	NA	CASSLVAGTNSPLHF	TGTGCCAGCAGCTTAGTGGCAGGAACGAATTCACCCCTCCACTTT
TRBV5-6	NA	TRBJ2-5	TRBD1	CASSPDRGGGQETQYF	TGTGCCAGCAGCCCCGACAGGGGGGGGGGCCAAGAGACCCAGTACTTC
TRBV7-2	NA	TRBJ2-1	NA	CASSSPTSSKFF	TGTGCCAGCAGCTCTCCGACTAGTTCAAAGTTCTTC
TRBV29-1	NA	TRBJ2-7	NA	CSVEGTGLSEQYF	TGCAGCGTTGAGGGGACTGGGCTATCCGAGCAGTACTTC
TRBV2	NA	TRBJ2-5	NA	CASRTTGGETQYF	TGTGCCAGCCGAACGACTGGGGGGGAGACCCAGTACTTC
TRBV7-9	NA	TRBJ1-2	NA	CASSSEYYGYTF	TGTGCCAGCAGTTCCGAATACTATGGCTACACCTTC
TRBV11-1	NA	TRBJ2-3	NA	CASSWAGRGSTDTQYF	TGTGCCAGCAGCTGGGCTGGACGAGGTAGCACAGATACGCAGTATTTT
TRBV4-1	few	TRBJ1-2	NA	CASSQARVNYGYTF	TGCGCCAGCAGCCAAGCGAGAGTTAACTATGGCTACACCTTC
TRBV25-1	once	TRBJ2-5	TRBD2	CASSDPGWRAGTAGETQYF	TGTGCCAGCAGTGACCCCGGATGGCGAGCGGGAACTGCGGGGGAGACCCAGTACTTC
TRBV25-1	NA	TRBJ2-5	TRBD1	CASRIPGGAQTQYF	TGTGCCAGCAGGATCCCAGGGGGCGCACAGACCCAGTACTTC
TRBV7-9	NA	TRBJ1-5	TRBD1	CASSLTGTGGQPQHF	TGTGCCAGCAGCCTTACGGGGACAGGGGGTCAGCCCCAGCATTTT
TRBV4-2	NA	TRBJ1-1	NA	CASTPALNTEAFF	TGTGCCAGCACCCCAGCCTTGAATACTGAAGCTTTCTTT
TRBV4-2	NA	TRBJ2-7	NA	CASSQVSETYEQYF	TGTGCCAGCAGCCAAGTCTCAGAGACCTACGAGCAGTACTTC
TRBV12-3/TRBV12-4	NA	TRBJ2-1	TRBD2	CAGSEKCGGACNEQFF	TGTGCCGGCAGTGAAAAATGCGGGGGGGCCTGCAATGAGCAGTTCTTC
TRBV24-1	NA	TRBJ2-3	TRBD2	CATSERLAALGTQYF	TGTGCCACCAGTGAGCGACTAGCCGCGTTAGGTACGCAGTATTTT
TRBV6-6	NA	TRBJ1-1	NA	CASSYNSDTEAFF	TGTGCCAGCAGTTACAACTCCGACACTGAAGCTTTCTTT
TRBV10-3	NA	TRBJ2-3	TRBD1	CAISELRGTGRTDTQYF	TGTGCCATCAGTGAGCTACGGGGGACAGGGAGAACAGATACGCAGTATTTT
TRBV4-2	NA	TRBJ2-5	NA	CASSQTTEAETQYF	TGTGCCAGCAGCCAAACAACGGAGGCGGAGACCCAGTACTTC
TRBV20-1	NA	TRBJ2-5	NA	CSAFVADENEQYF	TGCAGTGCATTCGTGGCAGACGAGAATGAGCAGTACTTC
TRBV12-3/TRBV12-4	NA	TRBJ2-7	TRBD2	CASTKISAGTSGGRNEQYF	TGTGCCAGCACCAAAATCAGTGCCGGGACTAGCGGGGGGAGGAATGAGCAGTACTTC
TRBV7-2	once	TRBJ2-1	TRBD2	CASNRLAGEKQQFF	TGTGCCAGCAATCGACTAGCGGGGGAAAAACAGCAGTTCTTC
TRBV5-1	once	TRBJ2-7	TRBD1	CASSVDRDFYEQYF	TGCGCCAGCAGCGTGGACAGGGACTTCTACGAGCAGTACTTC
TRBV21-1	few	TRBJ2-1	NA	CASSKLAPGLNNEQFF	TGTGCCAGCAGCAAACTGGCCCCGGGACTGAACAATGAGCAGTTCTTC
TRBV5-1	once	TRBJ2-5	NA	CASSLAENTQETQYF	TGCGCCAGCAGCTTGGCAGAGAACACCCAAGAGACCCAGTACTTC
TRBV24-1	NA	TRBJ2-7	NA	CATSDLGRRSYF	TGTGCCACCAGTGATTTGGGTCGTAGATCGTACTTC
TRBV6-5	NA	TRBJ2-5	NA	CASSPRRRGQYF	TGTGCCAGCAGCCCCAGGCGCCGGGGGCAGTACTTC
TRBV28	many	TRBJ1-2	NA	CASSLRAGGYTF	TGTGCCAGCAGCTTGCGGGCAGGAGGCTACACCTTC
TRBV4-3	NA	TRBJ2-1	NA	CASSQVLTNEQFF	TGCGCCAGCAGCCAAGTTTTGACGAATGAGCAGTTCTTC
TRBV28	NA	TRBJ1-6	NA	CASRHGVNSPLHF	TGTGCCAGCCGGCATGGGGTAAATTCACCCCTCCACTTT
TRBV24-1	NA	TRBJ2-3	NA	CATSDVPRRGRTDTQYF	TGTGCCACCAGTGATGTGCCTAGGCGGGGCCGCACAGATACGCAGTATTTT
TRBV20-1	few	TRBJ2-7	TRBD1	CSAREMQGAGEQYF	TGCAGTGCTAGAGAGATGCAGGGGGCGGGCGAGCAGTACTTC
TRBV28	NA	TRBJ2-7	NA	CASRTGTSDYEQYF	TGTGCCAGCAGGACGGGGACCTCTGACTACGAGCAGTACTTC
TRBV7-2	few	TRBJ2-5	NA	CASSLVGGPQGAQYF	TGTGCCAGCAGCTTAGTAGGGGGGCCCCAAGGGGCCCAGTACTTC
TRBV7-9	few	TRBJ1-2	NA	CASSGREMGYGYTF	TGTGCCAGCAGCGGCAGGGAGATGGGCTATGGCTACACCTTC
TRBV5-4	NA	TRBJ1-6	NA	CASSPGDPASPLHF	TGTGCCAGCAGCCCCGGGGATCCCGCTTCACCCCTCCACTTT
TRBV28	NA	TRBJ1-3	TRBD1	CASRNRGTGNTIYF	TGTGCCAGCAGAAACAGGGGGACGGGAAACACCATATATTTT
TRBV7-2	NA	TRBJ2-3	TRBD2	CASSLVRGAGRDTQYF	TGTGCCAGCAGCTTAGTGCGGGGGGCGGGCAGAGATACGCAGTATTTT
TRBV6-1	NA	TRBJ2-1	TRBD2	CASSTTGGTNSYNEQFF	TGTGCCAGCAGTACAACCGGTGGGACTAATTCCTACAATGAGCAGTTCTTC
TRBV4-2	NA	TRBJ2-1	TRBD2	CASSPPGTSGYNEQFF	TGTGCCAGCAGCCCGCCCGGGACTAGCGGATACAATGAGCAGTTCTTC
TRBV6-2/TRBV6-3	NA	TRBJ2-7	NA	CASSFRFGEQYF	TGTGCCAGCAGTTTCAGGTTCGGCGAGCAGTACTTC
TRBV3-1	few	TRBJ2-5	NA	CASSQGAGVETQYF	TGTGCCAGCAGCCAAGGGGCAGGGGTGGAGACCCAGTACTTC
TRBV7-6	few	TRBJ1-2	TRBD1	CASALTQGDYGYTF	TGTGCCAGCGCATTAACCCAGGGGGACTATGGCTACACCTTC